Presented here are 11 T cell receptor beta chains from one specimen sequenced in a study of T cell repertoires in cytomegalovirus infection (dated by TCRdb to between 2018 and 2021). No antigen has been assigned to these receptors. In light of the paper, this sample's treatment or condition label describes: in vitro stimulation with specific CMV peptide epitopes to enrich CMV-specific T cells. Sequenced using an Illumina HiSeq 1500. TCRdb ran its own pipeline on the public reads, namely fastp trimming at Q25 and MiXCR clone calling, and kept in-frame beta chains. Each record represents a unique CDR3 protein, reported with the most common genes and DNA among its rows. For this sample the table gives about 480,000 distinct CDR3 sequences, of which about 33% were detected only once. 15% to 20% of the sample is in the top ten clones. The sample was cultured PBMCs, taken from culture after CMV antigen stimulation. These receptors originate from a human donor in good health (CMV status not recorded). Some clones in this sample may be carry-over from other donors' samples.

The rearrangement joins TRBV20-1 to TRBJ2-1; D uncertain. The CDR3 spans 17 residues. Germline V gene data show CDR1 as DFQATT and CDR2 as SNEGSKA (reference sequence). Trimming pared 2 bases from V and 3 bases from J, leaving 20 bases between. The CDR3 DNA reads as TGCAGTGCTAGACCACTTCTCCGCTCCCTGATCTACAATGAGCAGTTCTTC. Its protein product is CSARPLLRSLIYNEQFF.

The chain has TRBV10-3 and TRBJ2-1, with 11 bases identical to TRBD2. Germline loops: CDR1 ENHRY, CDR2 SYGVKD. This CDR3 contains 15 residues. V dropped 9 bases and J dropped 6; count of bases not matched to a gene: 10. Here the CDR3 reads CAISPRTSGSNEQFF. The CDR3 DNA reads as TGTGCCATATCGCCCCGGACTAGCGGGTCCAATGAGCAGTTCTTC.

This clonotype was counted only a few times. The chain uses TRBV7-2 and TRBJ1-5; D uncertain. Trimming left V 5 bases short and J 0 bases short, with 11 bases between. The CDR3 runs to 15 residues. CDR1 and CDR2 (germline): SGHTA, FQGNSA. The CDR3 is CASSTLPVSNQPQHF. For the CDR3, the DNA is TGTGCCAGCAGCACCCTCCCTGTTAGCAATCAGCCCCAGCATTTT. Full variable domain (remainder filled in from reference TRBV7-2 and TRBJ1-5): GAGVSQSPSNKVTEKGKDVELRCDPISGHTALYWYRQSLGQGLEFLIYFQGNSAPDKSGLPSDRFSAERTGGSVSTLTIQRTQQEDSAVYLCASSTLPVSNQPQHFGDGTRLSIL.

The rearrangement links TRBV24-1 to TRBJ2-2; the D gene is possibly TRBD2 (6 bases). The CDR3 consists of 14 residues. Germline assignment: CDR1 KGHDR and CDR2 SFDVKD. Written as DNA, the CDR3 is TGTGCTAGGGGACTCGCCGACATAGCCGGGGAGCTGTTTTTT. This codes for CARGLADIAGELFF.

This clonotype was seen a handful of times. This chain uses TRBV5-1 with TRBJ2-1, with D perhaps matching TRBD1 (6 bases). V dropped 5 bases and J dropped 3 bases, with 15 bases sitting between them. The CDR3 spans 15 residues. Per the germline V gene, CDR1 is SGHRS and CDR2 is YFSETQ. CDR3: CASRKGDIDYNEQFF. The CDR3 DNA follows: TGCGCCAGCAGAAAAGGGGACATCGACTACAATGAGCAGTTCTTC.

DNA of the CDR3: TGTGCCAGCAGTTTGCATCCGGCGGGTACGCAGTATTTT. This encodes CASSLHPAGTQYF. The J gene is TRBJ2-3, the V gene TRBV12-3 or TRBV12-4, with a weak D call TRBD2 (5 bases). V was cut by 3 bases and J by 8 bases, with 12 bases left in between. The CDR3 sequence is 13 residues long.

This clonotype occurred a few times. The chain links TRBV27 to TRBJ1-5, with D perhaps matching TRBD1 (5 bases). V gave up 5 bases and J gave up 6 bases, with 14 bases separating them. Germline loops: CDR1 MNHEY, CDR2 SMNVEV (reference sequence). CDR3 length: 14 amino acids. CDR3 nucleotides: TGTGCCAGCAGTATCGGTCCCGGGGGTCAGCCCCAGCATTTT. It translates to CASSIGPGGQPQHF.

This clonotype was recorded at least ten times. The V and J genes are TRBV7-9 and TRBJ2-5, with D possibly being TRBD1 or TRBD2 (5 bases each). Germline assignment: CDR1 SEHNR and CDR2 FQNEAQ (reference sequence). Trimming removed 6 bases at V and 7 bases at J, with 15 bases between. The CDR3 contains 13 residues. CDR3 nucleotide sequence: TGTGCCAGCAGAATGGGACGTTTTGTGACCCAGTACTTC. Protein: CASRMGRFVTQYF.

The rearrangement links TRBV27 to TRBJ2-1, with 10 positions matching TRBD2. The V segment lost 8 bases and the J segment 10 bases; nucleotides outside the gene matches: 8. This CDR3 is built from 13 residues. Per germline, CDR1 MNHEY and CDR2 SMNVEV (reference sequence). CDR3 region: CASAASGRGEQFF. The CDR3 nucleotides read TGTGCCAGCGCGGCTAGCGGGAGAGGGGAGCAGTTCTTC.

V is TRBV18 and J is TRBJ2-1, with a tentative D call TRBD2 (5 bases). Deletions cut 4 bases from V and 7 bases from J, with 8 bases between. This CDR3 has 12 amino acids. In germline, CDR1 is KGHSH, CDR2 LQKENI. CDR3: CASSQSGNEQFF. The CDR3, as DNA: TGTGCCAGCTCACAGTCGGGAAATGAGCAGTTCTTC.

V gene TRBV29-1 combines with J gene TRBJ2-5, with a weak D call TRBD2 (6 bases). Germline CDR1 and CDR2: SQVTM and ANQGSEA. Trimming removed 4 bases from V and 5 bases from J, with 17 bases in between. This CDR3 has 14 residues. In nucleotides, the CDR3 is TGCAGCGTTGTCCCACGTAGCGGCGGGGAGACCCAGTACTTC. Amino acids: CSVVPRSGGETQYF.